One sample yielded the 14 T cell receptor beta chains listed below, sequenced in a study of Ad26.COV2.S vaccination and SARS-CoV-2 variants. The data were produced by immunoSEQ multiplex PCR, yet TCRdb's version contains in-frame clones alone and is incomplete. In the table there are approximately 300,000 clones, about 86% of which are singletons. Treatment noted: some 20 received Ad26.COV2.S at low or high dose, single or two shots; roughly five received placebo; per-sample allocation not given. Samples analyzed were those drawn on day 63 after the first vaccine or placebo injection. The sample in question was peripheral blood, obtained in a trial of Ad26.COV2.S vaccine versus placebo. The receptors were sampled from a person between 18 and 60 years old who received the Ad26.COV2.S COVID-19 vaccine or a placebo.

The chain uses TRBV5-4 and TRBJ1-2; D might be TRBD1 (6 bases). The CDR3 sequence is 16 residues long. CDR1 is SGHNT, CDR2 YYREEE, per germline (reference sequence). V lost 4 bases, J lost 1 base, and 17 bases lay in between. The CDR3 protein is CASSAYRDTFNYGYTF. The CDR3 DNA reads TGTGCCAGCAGCGCGTACCGGGACACCTTTAACTATGGCTACACCTTC. Supplemented by reference TRBV5-4 and TRBJ1-2, the full variable domain reads ETGVTQSPTHLIKTRGQQVTLRCSSQSGHNTVSWYQQALGQGPQFIFQYYREEENGRGNFPPRFSGLQFPNYSSELNVNALELDDSALYLCASSAYRDTFNYGYTFGSGTRLTVV.

The chain uses TRBV10-2 and TRBJ1-1; D unresolved. V dropped 8 bases and J dropped 9 bases, with 22 bases sitting between them. This CDR3 has 14 amino acids. Germline CDR1 is WSHSY and CDR2 is SAAADI. CDR3 sequence (DNA): TGCGCCAGCGAGGCCCCCAACGACTCAGGACAAGCTTTCTTT. It translates to CASEAPNDSGQAFF.

In this sample, this clone turned up once. This rearrangement joins TRBV18 to TRBJ2-3; D is unclear. There are 14 residues in the CDR3. The germline CDR1 and CDR2 sequences are KGHSH and LQKENI. Deletions cut 6 bases from V and 0 bases from J, with 10 bases between. As DNA, the CDR3 is TGTGCCAGCTCGCCCCGTCCCAGCACAGATACGCAGTATTTT. Protein: CASSPRPSTDTQYF.

The chain combines TRBV7-2 with TRBJ2-6; no reliable D call. CDR1 SGHTA and CDR2 FQGNSA come from the germline V gene. This CDR3 has 15 amino acids. With 2 bases removed from V and 3 bases from J, the gap between germline ends came to 8 bases. The CDR3 nucleotides are TGTGCCAGCAGCTTATATGGGGTTGGGGCCAACGTCCTGACTTTC. It specifies CASSLYGVGANVLTF.

This clone was counted once. The chain employs TRBV18 and TRBJ1-1; maybe TRBD1 (5 bases). Trimming removed 5 bases at V and 4 bases at J, with 11 bases between. Per germline, CDR1 KGHSH and CDR2 LQKENI. The CDR3 is 13 residues long. The CDR3 nucleotides are TGTGCCAGCTCATCCGACCAGGGCACTGAAGCTTTCTTT. Encoded protein: CASSSDQGTEAFF.

The V call is TRBV6-2 or TRBV6-3, the J call TRBJ1-2, with a possible D match to TRBD1 (6 bases). Trimming removed 0 bases from V and 8 bases from J, with 16 bases in between. Germline assignment: CDR1 MNHEY and CDR2 SVGEGT. The CDR3 spans 15 residues. This chain's CDR3 is CASSYSFRDTIGYTF. CDR3 coding DNA: TGTGCCAGCAGTTACTCGTTCCGGGACACGATCGGCTACACCTTC.

This clone was detected only a few times. This chain joins TRBV5-6 and TRBJ2-6; D is unclear. Trimming cost V 6 bases and J 1 base, with 14 bases left between them. Germline values: CDR1 SGHDT, CDR2 YYEEEE. The CDR3 has 16 residues. In DNA form, the CDR3 reads TGTGCCAGCACCCCCGGTCTGGGGTCTGGGGCCAACGTCCTGACTTTC. Its protein is CASTPGLGSGANVLTF. Based on the CDR3 plus reference TRBV5-6 and TRBJ2-6, the full variable domain is DAGVTQSPTHLIKTRGQQVTLRCSPKSGHDTVSWYQQALGQGPQFIFQYYEEEERQRGNFPDRFSGHQFPNYSSELNVNALLLGDSALYLCASTPGLGSGANVLTFGAGSRLTVL.

This clone was observed at least ten times. The chain recombines TRBV9 with TRBJ1-4; D possibly corresponds to TRBD1 (6 bases). Trimming pared 0 bases from V and 3 bases from J, leaving 12 bases between. This CDR3 contains 16 residues. Looked up from germline, CDR1 is SGDLS and CDR2 is YYNGEE. CDR3 nucleotide sequence: TGTGCCAGCAGCGTAGGCCTCGGGACATCTAATGAAAAACTGTTTTTT. It encodes CASSVGLGTSNEKLFF.

This clone showed up many times. The J gene is TRBJ1-3, the V gene TRBV5-6; no definite D call. Germline CDR1 is SGHDT and CDR2 is YYEEEE. The length of the CDR3 is 16 residues. The V and J ends lost 0 bases and 1 base respectively, with 11 bases between them. The DNA of the CDR3 is TGTGCCAGCAGCTTGGCCTCAAGAGGATCTGGAAACACCATATATTTT. Translated: CASSLASRGSGNTIYF.

The V call is TRBV7-9, the J call TRBJ1-2, with 7 bases matching TRBD1. In germline, CDR1 is SEHNR, CDR2 FQNEAQ (reference sequence). This CDR3 comprises 15 residues. With 1 base clipped from V and 4 bases from J, the junction kept 6 bases outside the gene matches. This CDR3 is CASSLDDRVFYGYTF. The DNA for the CDR3 is TGTGCCAGCAGCTTAGATGACAGGGTGTTCTATGGCTACACCTTC. Looking up the rest from reference TRBV7-9 and TRBJ1-2 gives the full variable domain: DTGVSQNPRHKITKRGQNVTFRCDPISEHNRLYWYRQTLGQGPEFLTYFQNEAQLEKSRLLSDRFSAERPKGSFSTLEIQRTEQGDSAMYLCASSLDDRVFYGYTFGSGTRLTVV.

J is TRBJ1-1 and V is TRBV5-5, with D possibly being TRBD1 (5 bases). Germline V gene sequence: CDR1 SGHKS, CDR2 YYEKEE (reference sequence). The V end lost 2 bases, the J end lost 5 bases, and 16 bases lay between the germline ends. The CDR3 consists of 15 residues. CDR3 in amino acids: CASSLDTGGFTEAFF. CDR3 nucleotide sequence: TGTGCCAGCAGCTTAGATACGGGGGGGTTTACTGAAGCTTTCTTT.

The chain has TRBV9 and TRBJ2-7; 10 bases align to TRBD1. With 0 bases clipped from V and 3 bases from J, the junction kept 3 bases outside the gene matches. Germline-derived CDR1 and CDR2 are SGDLS and YYNGEE. The CDR3 runs 15 residues. The CDR3 spells CASSVGWDRGYEQYF. The CDR3 bases are TGTGCCAGCAGCGTAGGTTGGGACAGGGGCTACGAGCAGTACTTC.

This clone was counted only a few times. This chain uses TRBV30 with TRBJ2-7; maybe TRBD1 (5 bases). There are 13 residues in the CDR3. Trimming took 5 bases from V and 7 from J, leaving 18 bases between them. Germline V gene sequence: CDR1 GTSNPN, CDR2 SVGIG (reference sequence). The CDR3 DNA follows: TGTGCCTGGCAGAACCAGGGCATCCTAGAGCAGTACTTC. Translation gives CAWQNQGILEQYF.

The chain joins TRBV7-6 to TRBJ1-1, with TRBD1 as a possible D gene (5 bases). Germline CDR1 SGHVS, CDR2 FNYEAQ. This CDR3 spans 16 amino acids. V was pared by 0 bases and J by 1 base, with 12 bases between. The CDR3 DNA follows: TGTGCCAGCAGCTTAGCACAGGCCGGCCGGAACACTGAAGCTTTCTTT. It translates to CASSLAQAGRNTEAFF.